In this sample, the clone carrying this T cell receptor beta chain turned up many times. The sample is drawn from a study of Graves' ophthalmopathy and Graves' hyperthyroidism. The wider study: There was a collection of peripheral blood at initial diagnosis, before any treatment.

Diagnosis used clinical symptoms, serum thyroxine, TRAb, thyroid ultrasound and orbital computed tomography. RNA transcripts served as template for amplifying TCR beta CDR3 sequences. In the first round, RT-PCR was carried out with HTBI primers, and a multiplex PCR formed the second round. MiXCR, run by TCRdb on the multiplex PCR reads, gives a single entry per CDR3 protein. This table has some 390,000 distinct CDR3 sequences, about 18% appearing once. The source is a woman between 18 and 29 years old with Graves' ophthalmopathy. Material for sequencing was peripheral blood.

The CDR3 region is CSARVSGRRVPEAFF. The CDR3 nucleotides read TGCAGTGCTAGAGTATCAGGAAGGAGGGTCCCTGAAGCTTTCTTT. The chain uses TRBV20-1 and TRBJ1-1; D remains unclear. The V gene's germline CDR1 is DFQATT and CDR2 SNEGSKA (reference sequence). The germline V and J ends were trimmed by 1 base and 6 bases, with 18 bases remaining between them. The CDR3 spans 15 residues.